This TCR beta chain was found in a study of blood T cells in healthy people across ages. Germline CDR1 and CDR2: PRHDT and FYEKMQ (reference sequence). The CDR3 runs to 16 residues. A second PCR, run for roughly 7 to 11 cycles, used a sample-barcoded 5' primer plus a J-beta primer mix. TCRdb recomputed calls from the 5' RACE reads with MiXCR, one row per CDR3 protein. The sample includes more than 1.4 million distinct CDR3 sequences, 40% to 50% of them seen just once. This sequence originates from a woman aged 18-29 years in good health. Sequencing input: blood. V usage is TRBV13 and J usage is TRBJ2-1, with D maybe TRBD2 (6 bases). Near its end, the DNA agrees better with TRBJ2-7, so the J call may be wrong. The chain's CDR3 is CASSPFGGGAYNEQYF. In DNA form, the CDR3 reads TGTGCCAGCAGCCCGTTCGGGGGAGGCGCCTACAATGAGCAGTACTTC.